Presented here are 22 T cell receptor beta chains from one specimen sequenced in a study of identical twins. TCRdb re-called the 5' RACE reads through MiXCR, storing one row per CDR3 protein. The table records 200,000 to 250,000 distinct CDR3 sequences, 5.5% to 8% of them present only once. Separately, the same data were catalogued under a study of yellow fever vaccine responses in identical twins.

The specimen was memory (CD45RO+) T cells sorted from blood. Receptors were obtained from a young woman in good health.

This clonotype has just a few counts. The V and J genes are TRBV20-1 and TRBJ1-1; D remains ambiguous. CDR1 and CDR2 (germline): DFQATT, SNEGSKA (reference sequence). V gave up 3 bases and J gave up 4 bases, with 6 bases separating them. This CDR3 region has 11 residues. CDR3 in amino acids: CSASTGTEAFF. Written as DNA, the CDR3 is TGCAGTGCTAGTACTGGCACTGAAGCTTTCTTT.

This clonotype was counted a few times. The V and J genes are TRBV14 and TRBJ1-2; 8 positions match TRBD1. Germline loops: CDR1 SGHDN, CDR2 FVKESK. This CDR3 has 13 amino acids. The trim removed 4 bases at V and 8 bases at J, leaving 6 bases unmatched. The CDR3: CASSLLDRGGYTF. Here the CDR3 DNA reads TGTGCCAGCAGCCTACTCGACAGGGGCGGCTACACCTTC. Complete variable domain (other parts from reference TRBV14 and TRBJ1-2): EAGVTQFPSHSVIEKGQTVTLRCDPISGHDNLYWYRRVMGKEIKFLLHFVKESKQDESGMPNNRFLAERTGGTYSTLKVQPAELEDSGVYFCASSLLDRGGYTFGSGTRLTVV.

This clonotype was observed at least ten times. The rearrangement joins TRBV24-1 to TRBJ2-1, with 8 nucleotides matching TRBD1. Trimming at V came to 4 bases and at J to 6 bases, leaving 16 bases not matched to a gene. The CDR3 consists of 18 residues. Germline V CDR1 and CDR2: KGHDR, SFDVKD. The CDR3 is CATSDHPLKTGARNEQFF. CDR3 DNA sequence: TGTGCCACCAGTGACCATCCTCTCAAGACAGGGGCCCGCAATGAGCAGTTCTTC.

V and J are TRBV7-8 and TRBJ2-2, with TRBD1 identical over 8 bases. Germline-derived CDR1 and CDR2 are SGHVS and FQNEAQ. This CDR3 has 16 residues. Trimming removed 5 bases from V and 5 bases from J; junction bases left unmatched: 10. The CDR3 here is CASSTIGQGRTGELFF. In DNA form, the CDR3 reads TGTGCCAGCAGCACAATTGGACAGGGTCGGACCGGGGAGCTGTTTTTT.

The chain carries TRBV18 and TRBJ1-5; maybe TRBD1 (5 bases). CDR3 length: 13 residues. Germline CDR1 reads KGHSH; CDR2 reads LQKENI. The V end lost 6 bases, the J end lost 4 bases, and 10 bases lay between the germline ends. The CDR3 here is CASSPDTNQPQHF. The CDR3 nucleotides read TGTGCCAGCTCGCCGGACACAAATCAGCCCCAGCATTTT.

The chain carries TRBV2 and TRBJ2-1; 9 nucleotides match TRBD2. Germline lookup yields CDR1 SNHLY and CDR2 FYNNEI. The CDR3 is made up of 16 amino acids. The junction had 8 bases not matched to a gene; V was cut back by 6 bases and J by 2 bases. CDR3 protein: CASSTNSGSPYNEQFF. DNA for the CDR3: TGTGCCAGCAGCACTAATAGCGGGAGTCCCTACAATGAGCAGTTCTTC.

This clonotype was found a few times. J is TRBJ2-3 and V is TRBV29-1; D could derive from TRBD1 or TRBD2 (5 bases each). Germline assignment: CDR1 SQVTM and CDR2 ANQGSEA. CDR3 size: 13 residues. V was pared by 8 bases and J by 4 bases, with 16 bases between. The CDR3 sequence: CSSFDRGPDTQYF. In nucleotides, the CDR3 is TGCAGCTCCTTCGACCGGGGACCAGATACGCAGTATTTT.

This clonotype appeared many times. This sequence joins TRBV12-3 or TRBV12-4 and TRBJ2-7; D is perhaps TRBD2 (6 bases). This CDR3 has 12 amino acids. Trimming took 3 bases from V and 7 from J, leaving 10 bases between them. The CDR3 reads CASSFFRGEQYF. The CDR3 nucleotides are TGTGCCAGCAGTTTTTTCCGGGGGGAGCAGTACTTC.

The V and J genes are TRBV11-2 and TRBJ2-5; 7 nucleotides align to TRBD2. The J segment lost 1 base and the V segment lost 5 bases, leaving 4 bases of the junction unmatched. CDR1 is SGHAT and CDR2 is FQNNGV in the germline V gene. The CDR3 is 14 amino acids. The CDR3 loop is CASSPIAGQETQYF. The CDR3 nucleotides are TGTGCCAGCAGCCCCATAGCGGGCCAAGAGACCCAGTACTTC.

In this sample, this clonotype turned up a few times. The CDR3 reads CASSYFRGLHGELFF. CDR3 bases: TGTGCCAGCAGTTACTTTCGCGGGTTGCACGGGGAGCTGTTTTTT. The J gene is TRBJ2-2, the V gene TRBV6-5; weak D call: TRBD2 (5 bases). Germline loops: CDR1 MNHEY, CDR2 SVGAGI. The CDR3 is 15 amino acids. V lost 1 base and J lost 7, with 13 bases in between.

This clonotype has ten or more counts. The rearrangement uses TRBV15 and TRBJ2-3; TRBD2 is a possible D gene (9 bases). V was trimmed by 5 bases and J by 2 bases, leaving 23 bases between them. Per the germline V gene, CDR1 is LNHNV and CDR2 is YYDKDF (reference sequence). CDR3 length: 18 residues. The chain's CDR3 is CATSSQGVSGSPTDTQYF. As DNA, the CDR3 is TGTGCCACCAGCTCACAGGGGGTTAGCGGGAGCCCCACAGATACGCAGTATTTT. Full variable domain (missing parts from reference TRBV15 and TRBJ2-3): DAMVIQNPRYQVTQFGKPVTLSCSQTLNHNVMYWYQQKSSQAPKLLFHYYDKDFNNEADTPDNFQSRRPNTSFCFLDIRSPGLGDTAMYLCATSSQGVSGSPTDTQYFGPGTRLTVL.

This clonotype was counted many times. The rearrangement links TRBV5-6 to TRBJ1-1; D unresolved. CDR1 SGHDT and CDR2 YYEEEE come from the germline V gene. Trimming left V 3 bases short and J 8 bases short, with 11 bases between. The CDR3 runs 12 residues. This CDR3 is CASSSGIIEAFF. DNA of the CDR3: TGTGCCAGCAGCTCGGGGATCATAGAAGCTTTCTTT.

This clonotype was seen repeatedly, ten times or more. CDR3 coding DNA: TGCAGTGCTAGAGGGGGGAAATCATCCTACGAGCAGTACGTC. Protein: CSARGGKSSYEQYV. This rearrangement joins TRBV20-1 to TRBJ2-7; the D gene could be TRBD1 or TRBD2 (5 bases each). Germline loops: CDR1 DFQATT, CDR2 SNEGSKA (reference sequence). V was clipped by 1 base and J by 1 base, with 11 bases between them. There are 14 residues in the CDR3.

The rearrangement joins TRBV7-6 to TRBJ1-5; D is unclear. This CDR3 spans 13 amino acids. Germline V CDR1 and CDR2: SGHVS, FNYEAQ. V lost 0 bases and J lost 7, with 7 bases in between. CDR3 loop: CASSLAVGQPQHF. Here the CDR3 DNA reads TGTGCCAGCAGCTTAGCGGTGGGACAGCCCCAGCATTTT. Full variable domain (rest looked up from reference TRBV7-6 and TRBJ1-5): GAGVSQSPRYKVTKRGQDVALRCDPISGHVSLYWYRQALGQGPEFLTYFNYEAQQDKSGLPNDRFSAERPEGSISTLTIQRTEQRDSAMYRCASSLAVGQPQHFGDGTRLSIL.

The rearrangement uses TRBV6-5 and TRBJ1-6; no clear D. The CDR3 contains 12 residues. V lost 6 bases and J lost 8, with 8 bases in between. Germline loops: CDR1 MNHEY, CDR2 SVGAGI. The CDR3 DNA reads as TGTGCCAGCAGACGAACGGATTCACCCCTCCACTTT. Translated, it gives CASRRTDSPLHF.

This clonotype appeared many times. This chain connects TRBV29-1 to TRBJ2-1, with 7 bases lining up with TRBD2. The germline gives CDR1 SQVTM, CDR2 ANQGSEA. The CDR3 sequence is 14 residues long. The junction had 14 bases not matched to a gene; V was cut back by 7 bases and J by 8 bases. The CDR3 here is CSAPWWGGGYEQFF. In DNA, the CDR3 is TGCAGCGCCCCTTGGTGGGGCGGGGGTTATGAGCAGTTCTTC.

This clonotype appeared a few times. This chain joins TRBV28 and TRBJ2-7; 9 nucleotides line up with TRBD1. CDR1 is MDHEN, CDR2 SYDVKM, per germline. V gave up 6 bases and J gave up 3 bases; unmatched junction bases: 6. The CDR3 has 14 residues. CDR3 DNA sequence: TGTGCCAGCAGCCAAACAGGGGGCAACTACGAGCAGTACTTC. Its translation: CASSQTGGNYEQYF. Complete variable domain (other parts from reference TRBV28 and TRBJ2-7): DVKVTQSSRYLVKRTGEKVFLECVQDMDHENMFWYRQDPGLGLRLIYFSYDVKMKEKGDIPEGYSVSREKKERFSLILESASTNQTSMYLCASSQTGGNYEQYFGPGTRLTVT.

This clonotype was seen many times. The V call is TRBV20-1, the J call TRBJ1-6, with 7 bases lining up with TRBD1. Germline V gives CDR1 DFQATT, CDR2 SNEGSKA (reference sequence). Germline trimming cut 2 bases from V and 7 bases from J; bases unmatched to any gene: 8. The CDR3 loop spans 15 amino acids. The CDR3 loop is CSARPGLQGNSPLHF. CDR3 in DNA: TGCAGTGCTAGACCGGGCCTACAGGGGAATTCACCCCTCCACTTT.

V and J are TRBV27 and TRBJ2-3; D remains ambiguous. The CDR3 covers 17 residues. Between the trimmed V and J ends, which lost 6 bases and 0 bases, there was a span of 19 bases. The germline gives CDR1 MNHEY, CDR2 SMNVEV (reference sequence). The CDR3 protein is CASSSTRHTTSTDTQYF. The CDR3 DNA is TGTGCCAGCAGCTCGACCCGGCATACCACTAGCACAGATACGCAGTATTTT.

This clonotype came up a few times. J is TRBJ1-5 and V is TRBV27; D remains ambiguous. The length of the CDR3 is 8 residues. V was clipped by 5 bases and J by 10 bases, with 0 bases between them. CDR1 and CDR2 from the germline V gene are MNHEY and SMNVEV (reference sequence). The CDR3 is CASSPQHF. CDR3 nucleotides: TGTGCCAGCAGTCCCCAGCATTTT.

This clonotype was counted ten times or more. The chain has TRBV11-2 and TRBJ2-7; 10 bases are a match to TRBD1. V shed 4 bases and J 4 bases; nucleotides not matched to a gene: 4. The CDR3 loop spans 14 amino acids. From germline, CDR1 is SGHAT and CDR2 FQNNGV. CDR3 loop: CASSSRDRGYEQYV. CDR3 nucleotides: TGTGCCAGCAGCTCCCGGGACAGGGGTTACGAGCAGTACGTC.

This clonotype was observed many times. The V gene is TRBV6-1, the J gene TRBJ2-1, with TRBD2 as a possible D gene (6 bases). Per germline, CDR1 MNHNS and CDR2 SASEGT. Trimming shortened V by 6 bases and J by 4 bases, and 13 bases separated the two germline ends. This CDR3 is built from 14 residues. The CDR3 coding sequence is TGTGCCAGCAGCGGGGAGGCCGAATACAATGAGCAGTTCTTC. Protein sequence: CASSGEAEYNEQFF.